This T cell receptor beta chain originates from a study of cytomegalovirus exposure and HLA in healthy donors. General study findings and limits: TCR beta V- and J-gene trimming was later associated with a missense DCLRE1C variant. The authors enumerated 150 to 200 TCR beta chains as linked to cytomegalovirus. The Asian-associated ancestry cluster reportedly had fewer N-insertions than the roughly 670-donor mean in a later analysis.

Donors sampled were nominally healthy, though unrecorded immune exposures were likely. The PCR had 60 Vbeta and 13 Jbeta primers. TCRdb keeps only in-frame clones here, not all; method: immunoSEQ multiplex PCR. This table has roughly 92,000 clones, 80% appearing once. The CDR3 is 16 amino acids. Unmatched junction bases numbered 11, after V lost 8 bases and J lost 6 bases. Germline lookup yields CDR1 SGHAT and CDR2 FQNNGV. A remark on this clone: Its antigen is undetermined.

The gene calls are TRBV11-2 and TRBJ1-5, with 12 bases lining up with TRBD1. Specimen: PBMCs. This sequence originates from a man over 45 in good health and CMV-seropositive. CDR3 in amino acids: CASVLNRDRGLQPQHF. The CDR3 coding sequence is TGTGCCAGCGTCCTCAACCGGGACAGGGGGCTTCAGCCCCAGCATTTT.